This T cell receptor beta chain came from a study of blood T cell repertoires in COVID-19. At the level of the study: Sites across the United States, Italy and Spain contributed samples from acute and convalescent COVID-19. PBMCs, B-cell-depleted T cells, or T cells provided the cDNA or gDNA that made up the material.

The germline V gene has CDR1 KGHDR and CDR2 SFDVKD. Trimming left V 5 bases short and J 3 bases short, with 7 bases between. The CDR3 is 13 amino acids. Assay: immunoSEQ multiplex PCR; the TCRdb copy retains only in-frame clones and omits some. The table lists about 270,000 clones, around nine tenths of them singletons. This chain uses TRBV24-1 with TRBJ1-5; D gene ambiguous. The sample was peripheral blood. The TCR sequence derives from a man aged 35-49 years who had recovered from COVID-19. CDR3 sequence reads: CATSVGPNQPQHF. The CDR3 coding sequence is TGTGCCACCAGTGTTGGGCCCAATCAGCCCCAGCATTTT.